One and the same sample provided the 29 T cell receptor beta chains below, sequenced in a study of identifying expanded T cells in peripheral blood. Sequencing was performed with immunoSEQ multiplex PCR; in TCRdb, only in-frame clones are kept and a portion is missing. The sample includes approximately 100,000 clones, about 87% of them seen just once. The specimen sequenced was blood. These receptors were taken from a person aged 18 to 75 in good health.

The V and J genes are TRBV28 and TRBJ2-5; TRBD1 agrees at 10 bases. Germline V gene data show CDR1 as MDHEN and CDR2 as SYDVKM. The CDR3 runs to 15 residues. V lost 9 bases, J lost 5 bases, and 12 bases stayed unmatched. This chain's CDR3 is CASSRKTGGVETQYF. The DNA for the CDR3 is TGTGCCAGTAGTAGGAAGACAGGGGGCGTCGAGACCCAGTACTTC.

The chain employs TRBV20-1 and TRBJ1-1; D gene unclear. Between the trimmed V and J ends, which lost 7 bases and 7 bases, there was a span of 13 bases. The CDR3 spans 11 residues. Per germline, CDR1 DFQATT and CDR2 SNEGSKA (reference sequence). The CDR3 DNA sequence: TGCAGTGTTTACGAGGATTTTGAAGCTTTCTTT. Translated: CSVYEDFEAFF.

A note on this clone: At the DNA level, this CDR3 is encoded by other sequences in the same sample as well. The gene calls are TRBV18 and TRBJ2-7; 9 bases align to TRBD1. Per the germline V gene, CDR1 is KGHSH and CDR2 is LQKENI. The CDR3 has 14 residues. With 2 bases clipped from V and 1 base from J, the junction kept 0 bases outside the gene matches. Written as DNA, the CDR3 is TGTGCCAGCTCACCAGGGACAGGGTCCTACGAGCAGTACTTC. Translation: CASSPGTGSYEQYF.

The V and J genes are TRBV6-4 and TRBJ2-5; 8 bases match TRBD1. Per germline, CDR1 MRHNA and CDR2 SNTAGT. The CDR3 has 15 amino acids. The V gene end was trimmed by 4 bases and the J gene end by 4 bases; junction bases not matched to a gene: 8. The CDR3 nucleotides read TGTGCCAGCAGTGTTGGACAGGGCGGGGTAGAGACCCAGTACTTC. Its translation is CASSVGQGGVETQYF.

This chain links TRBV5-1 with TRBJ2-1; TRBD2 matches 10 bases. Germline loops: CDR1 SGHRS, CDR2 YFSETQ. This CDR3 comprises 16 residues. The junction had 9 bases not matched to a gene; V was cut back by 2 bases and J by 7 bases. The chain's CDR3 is CASSLEAGGVTNEQFF. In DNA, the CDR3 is TGCGCCAGCAGCTTAGAAGCGGGAGGGGTGACAAATGAGCAGTTCTTC.

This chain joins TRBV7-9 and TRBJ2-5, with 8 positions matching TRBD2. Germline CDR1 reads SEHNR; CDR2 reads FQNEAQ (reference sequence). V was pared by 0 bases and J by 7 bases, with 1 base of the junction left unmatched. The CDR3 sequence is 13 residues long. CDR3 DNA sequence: TGTGCCAGCAGCTTAGCCGGGGGGGTGACCCAGTACTTC. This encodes CASSLAGGVTQYF.

The CDR3 sequence is CASSLSGELFF. The CDR3 DNA follows: TGTGCCAGCAGCTTGTCCGGGGAGCTGTTTTTT. J is TRBJ2-2 and V is TRBV5-8; D call uncertain. Germline CDR1 reads SGHTS; CDR2 reads YDEGEE. The CDR3 extends over 11 amino acids. Trimming took off 1 base at V and 6 bases at J, with 1 base between the two ends.

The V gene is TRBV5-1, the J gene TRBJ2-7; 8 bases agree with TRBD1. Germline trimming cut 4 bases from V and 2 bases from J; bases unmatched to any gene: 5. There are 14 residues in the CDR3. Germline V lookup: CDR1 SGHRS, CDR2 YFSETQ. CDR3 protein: CASSVSQGAYEQYF. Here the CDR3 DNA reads TGCGCCAGCAGCGTATCACAGGGGGCCTACGAGCAGTACTTC.

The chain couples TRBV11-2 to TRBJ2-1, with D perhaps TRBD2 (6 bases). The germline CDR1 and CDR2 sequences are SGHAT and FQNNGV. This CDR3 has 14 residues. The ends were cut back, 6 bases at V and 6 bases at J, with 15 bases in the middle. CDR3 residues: CASSRDSASNEQFF. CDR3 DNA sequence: TGTGCCAGCAGTCGGGACTCAGCGTCCAATGAGCAGTTCTTC. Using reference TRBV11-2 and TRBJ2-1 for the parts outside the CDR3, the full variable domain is EAGVAQSPRYKIIEKRQSVAFWCNPISGHATLYWYQQILGQGPKLLIQFQNNGVVDDSQLPKDRFSAERLKGVDSTLKIQPAKLEDSAVYLCASSRDSASNEQFFGPGTRLTVL.

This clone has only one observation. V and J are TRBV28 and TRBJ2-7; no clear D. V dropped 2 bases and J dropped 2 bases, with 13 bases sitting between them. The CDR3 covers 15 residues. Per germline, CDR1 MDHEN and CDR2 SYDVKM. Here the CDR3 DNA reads TGTGCCAGCAGTTTAGAGGCAGGCTCCCCCTACGAGCAGTACTTC. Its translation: CASSLEAGSPYEQYF.

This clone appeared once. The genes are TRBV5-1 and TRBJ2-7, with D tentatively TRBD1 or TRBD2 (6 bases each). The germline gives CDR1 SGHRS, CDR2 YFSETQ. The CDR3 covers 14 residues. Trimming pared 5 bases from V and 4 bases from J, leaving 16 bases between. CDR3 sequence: CASRSGGPFYEQYF. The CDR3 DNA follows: TGCGCCAGCAGGTCTGGGGGGCCCTTTTACGAGCAGTACTTC.

CDR3 sequence reads: CASSRETGQGDSTDTQYF. The CDR3 DNA reads TGTGCCAGCAGCCGGGAAACGGGACAGGGCGATAGCACAGATACGCAGTATTTT. This rearrangement joins TRBV7-9 to TRBJ2-3; TRBD1 aligns across 9 bases. The ends lost 5 bases at V and 0 bases at J; junction bases unmatched: 12. CDR1 is SEHNR and CDR2 is FQNEAQ in the germline V gene (reference sequence). The CDR3 consists of 18 residues. Together with reference TRBV7-9 and TRBJ2-3, the CDR3 gives the full variable domain: DTGVSQNPRHKITKRGQNVTFRCDPISEHNRLYWYRQTLGQGPEFLTYFQNEAQLEKSRLLSDRFSAERPKGSFSTLEIQRTEQGDSAMYLCASSRETGQGDSTDTQYFGPGTRLTVL.

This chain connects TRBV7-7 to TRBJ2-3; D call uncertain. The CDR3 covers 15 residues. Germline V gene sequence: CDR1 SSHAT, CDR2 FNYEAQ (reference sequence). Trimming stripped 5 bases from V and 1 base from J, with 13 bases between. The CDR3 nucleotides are TGTGCCAGCAGCCCCTCCTATGGACGCACAGATACGCAGTATTTT. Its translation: CASSPSYGRTDTQYF.

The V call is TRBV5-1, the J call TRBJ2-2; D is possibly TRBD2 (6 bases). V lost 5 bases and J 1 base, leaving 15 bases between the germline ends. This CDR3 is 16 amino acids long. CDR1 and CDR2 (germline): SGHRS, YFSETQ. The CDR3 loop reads CASRSKDGGNTGELFF. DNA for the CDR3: TGCGCCAGCAGATCCAAGGACGGGGGGAACACCGGGGAGCTGTTTTTT.

The CDR3 nucleotides read TGTGCCAGCAGTTCATATTCTGGGGCCAACGTCCTGACTTTC. The encoded protein is CASSSYSGANVLTF. V gene TRBV6-4 combines with J gene TRBJ2-6; D ambiguous. This CDR3 has 14 amino acids. Germline V gives CDR1 MRHNA, CDR2 SNTAGT. V lost 5 bases and J lost 1, with 6 bases in between.

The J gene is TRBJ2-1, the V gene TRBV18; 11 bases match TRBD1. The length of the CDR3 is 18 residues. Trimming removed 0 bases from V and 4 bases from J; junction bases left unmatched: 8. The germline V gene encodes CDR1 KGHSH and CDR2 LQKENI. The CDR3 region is CASSPPRVRDRGYNEQFF. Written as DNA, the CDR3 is TGTGCCAGCTCACCACCTCGCGTCCGGGACAGGGGGTACAATGAGCAGTTCTTC.

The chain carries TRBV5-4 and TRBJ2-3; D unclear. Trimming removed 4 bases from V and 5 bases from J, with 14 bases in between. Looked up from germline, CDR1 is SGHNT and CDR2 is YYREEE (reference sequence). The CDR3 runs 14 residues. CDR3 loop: CASSPGSHEDTQYF. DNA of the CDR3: TGTGCCAGCAGCCCGGGCAGTCACGAAGATACGCAGTATTTT.

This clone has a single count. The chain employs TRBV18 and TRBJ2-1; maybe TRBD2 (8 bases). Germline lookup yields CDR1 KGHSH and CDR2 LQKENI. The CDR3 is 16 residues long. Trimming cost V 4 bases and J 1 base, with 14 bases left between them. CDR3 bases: TGTGCCAGCTCACTAGCGGGGACAGCTTCCTACAATGAGCAGTTCTTC. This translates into CASSLAGTASYNEQFF.

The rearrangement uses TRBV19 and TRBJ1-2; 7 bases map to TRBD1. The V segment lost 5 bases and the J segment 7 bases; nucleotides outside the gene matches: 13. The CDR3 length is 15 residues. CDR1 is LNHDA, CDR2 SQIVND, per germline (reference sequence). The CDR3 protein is CASSADLQGNGGYTF. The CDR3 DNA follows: TGTGCCAGTAGTGCCGACTTACAGGGGAATGGTGGCTACACCTTC.

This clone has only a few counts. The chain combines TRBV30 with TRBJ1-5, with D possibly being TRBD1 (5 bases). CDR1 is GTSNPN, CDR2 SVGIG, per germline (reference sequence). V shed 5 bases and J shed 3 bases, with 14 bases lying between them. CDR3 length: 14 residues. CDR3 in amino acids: CAWSTDTLNQPQHF. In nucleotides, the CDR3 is TGTGCCTGGTCCACGGACACGCTCAATCAGCCCCAGCATTTT.

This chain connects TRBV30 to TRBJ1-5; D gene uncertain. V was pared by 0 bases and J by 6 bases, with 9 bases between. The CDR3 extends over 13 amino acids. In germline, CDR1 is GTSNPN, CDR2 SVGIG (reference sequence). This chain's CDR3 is CAWSVLGAQPQHF. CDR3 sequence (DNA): TGTGCCTGGAGTGTACTAGGCGCTCAGCCCCAGCATTTT.

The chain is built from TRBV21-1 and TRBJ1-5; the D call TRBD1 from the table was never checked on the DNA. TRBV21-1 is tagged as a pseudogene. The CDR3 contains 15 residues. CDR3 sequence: CASTTRGRAYQPQHF. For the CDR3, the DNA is TGTGCCAGCACCACGAGGGGGCGAGCTTATCAGCCCCAGCATTTT.

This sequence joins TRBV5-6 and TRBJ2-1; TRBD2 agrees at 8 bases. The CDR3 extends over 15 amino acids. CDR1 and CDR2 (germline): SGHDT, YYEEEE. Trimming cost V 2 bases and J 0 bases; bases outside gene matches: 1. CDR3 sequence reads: CASSFTSGSYNEQFF. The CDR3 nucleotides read TGTGCCAGCAGCTTTACTAGCGGCTCCTACAATGAGCAGTTCTTC.

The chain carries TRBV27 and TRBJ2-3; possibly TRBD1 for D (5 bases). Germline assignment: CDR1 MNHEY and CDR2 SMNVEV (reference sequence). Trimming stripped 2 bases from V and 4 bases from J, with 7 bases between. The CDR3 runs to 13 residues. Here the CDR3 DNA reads TGTGCCAGCAGTTTACAGGGTGCAGATACGCAGTATTTT. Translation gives CASSLQGADTQYF.

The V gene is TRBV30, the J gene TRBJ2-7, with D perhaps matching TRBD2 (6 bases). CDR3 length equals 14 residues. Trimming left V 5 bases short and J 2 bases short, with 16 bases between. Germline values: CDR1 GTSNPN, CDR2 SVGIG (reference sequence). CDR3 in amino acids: CAWDRSGGTYEQYF. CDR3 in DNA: TGTGCCTGGGATCGCTCCGGGGGAACCTACGAGCAGTACTTC.

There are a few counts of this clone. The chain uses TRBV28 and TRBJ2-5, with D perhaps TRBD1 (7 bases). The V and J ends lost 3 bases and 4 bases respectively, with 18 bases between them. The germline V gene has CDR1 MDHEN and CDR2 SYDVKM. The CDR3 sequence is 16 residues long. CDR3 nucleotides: TGTGCCAGCAGTTTCAGGCAGGGGGGTCCAGGAGAGACCCAGTACTTC. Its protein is CASSFRQGGPGETQYF.

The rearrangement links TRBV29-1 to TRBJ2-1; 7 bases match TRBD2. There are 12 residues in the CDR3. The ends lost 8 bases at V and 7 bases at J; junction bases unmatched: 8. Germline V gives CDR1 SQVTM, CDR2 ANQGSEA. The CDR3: CSSQSGANEQFF. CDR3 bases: TGCAGCTCACAGAGCGGGGCTAATGAGCAGTTCTTC.

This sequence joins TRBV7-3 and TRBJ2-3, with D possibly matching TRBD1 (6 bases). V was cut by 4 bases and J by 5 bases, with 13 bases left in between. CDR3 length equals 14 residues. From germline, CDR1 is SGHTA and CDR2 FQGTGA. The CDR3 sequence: CASSWTVQGDTQYF. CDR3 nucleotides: TGTGCCAGCAGCTGGACAGTTCAGGGAGATACGCAGTATTTT.

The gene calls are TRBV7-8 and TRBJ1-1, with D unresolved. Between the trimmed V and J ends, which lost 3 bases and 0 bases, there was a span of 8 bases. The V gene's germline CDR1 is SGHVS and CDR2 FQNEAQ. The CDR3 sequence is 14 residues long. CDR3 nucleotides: TGTGCCAGCAGCTTCTATGGTATGAACACTGAAGCTTTCTTT. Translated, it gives CASSFYGMNTEAFF.